One TCR beta chain is described in this entry. Sequencing used immunoSEQ multiplex PCR; TCRdb keeps in-frame clones, though not all of them. The table lists 120,000 to 150,000 clones, 88% of them singletons. Germline assignment: CDR1 SGHDT and CDR2 YYEEEE. V dropped 4 bases and J dropped 11; count of bases not matched to a gene: 2. The CDR3 consists of 13 residues. These data are taken from a study of blood T cell repertoires in COVID-19. Whole-study context: Some COVID-19 samples were acute and others convalescent; all came from the United States, Italy and Spain.

V usage is TRBV5-6 and J usage is TRBJ2-1; 14 bases line up with TRBD2. This sequence originates from a human donor in a cohort sampled during active COVID-19. What was sequenced was peripheral blood. The DNA of the CDR3 is TGTGCCAGCAGCAGACTAGCGGGGGGGAAGCAGTTCTTC. This sequence encodes CASSRLAGGKQFF.